This note documents a single T cell receptor (beta chain) sequence. Its antigen is still unknown. These data come from a study of cytomegalovirus exposure and HLA in healthy donors. Overall study findings and caveats: For cytomegalovirus status, the classifier reportedly gave diagnoses with high specificity and sensitivity.

Sequenced by immunoSEQ multiplex PCR; TCRdb stores in-frame clones only, minus some. The table has about 56,000 clones, approximately 94% seen once. Germline values: CDR1 SGHKS, CDR2 YYEKEE (reference sequence). The CDR3 covers 16 residues. With 4 bases removed from V and 0 bases from J, the gap between germline ends came to 15 bases. The source material was PBMCs. The receptor comes from a man between 18 and 29 years old in good health and CMV-seronegative. V usage is TRBV5-5 and J usage is TRBJ2-3, with D possibly being TRBD2 (6 bases). CDR3 protein: CASSTRGSGSTDTQYF. The CDR3 region has the DNA TGTGCCAGCAGCACACGGGGGAGCGGTAGCACAGATACGCAGTATTTT. The entire variable domain, with the rest obtained from reference TRBV5-5 and TRBJ2-3, is as follows: DAGVTQSPTHLIKTRGQQVTLRCSPISGHKSVSWYQQVLGQGPQFIFQYYEKEERGRGNFPDRFSARQFPNYSSELNVNALLLGDSALYLCASSTRGSGSTDTQYFGPGTRLTVL.